One sample yielded the 9 T cell receptor beta chains listed below, sequenced in a study of monozygotic twins with inflammatory bowel disease (dated by TCRdb to between 2018 and 2020). Libraries came from 5' RACE. Instrument on record: Illumina HiSeq 2500. TCRdb reprocessed the raw reads; every CDR3 protein sequence is a single record, and DNA is not supplied. This sample's table carries around 97,000 distinct CDR3 sequences. The biggest ten clones account for about 2% of the sample. Sequencing was performed on blood. The receptors originated from a human donor with ulcerative colitis or Crohn's disease, or a healthy co-twin of an affected twin (not recorded which).

This chain uses TRBV20-1 with TRBJ2-4; the TCRdb D gene call, TRBD2, has no DNA to confirm it. The V gene's germline CDR1 is DFQATT and CDR2 SNEGSKA (reference sequence). The CDR3 contains 16 residues. The CDR3 region is CSAQRLAGRAKNIQYF.

The rearrangement links TRBV7-9 to TRBJ2-1. Germline V lookup: CDR1 SEHNR, CDR2 FQNEAQ (reference sequence). This CDR3 has 12 residues. The CDR3 here is CASSPAYNEQFF.

The chain joins TRBV5-6 to TRBJ1-6. Germline V CDR1 and CDR2: SGHDT, YYEEEE. This CDR3 is 16 amino acids long. CDR3 amino acids: CASSFFDFSYNSPLHF.

V and J are TRBV29-1 and TRBJ2-7. There are 13 residues in the CDR3. Germline V CDR1 and CDR2: SQVTM, ANQGSEA. The CDR3 here is CSVEDKIGYEQYF.

The chain recombines TRBV5-6 with TRBJ1-5; TCRdb's D gene call, TRBD1, goes unchecked for lack of DNA. The CDR3 is 14 amino acids. Per the germline V gene, CDR1 is SGHDT and CDR2 is YYEEEE. The CDR3 region is CASSLGNSPQPQHF.

This sequence joins TRBV20-1 and TRBJ2-3; the D call of TRBD1 rests on TCRdb alone, since no DNA is present to check it. The length of the CDR3 is 17 residues. Germline CDR1 DFQATT, CDR2 SNEGSKA (reference sequence). The CDR3: CSASRSNRGTLPDTQYF.

The rearrangement joins TRBV12-3 or TRBV12-4 to TRBJ1-5. The CDR3 is made up of 14 amino acids. CDR3 loop: CASSPTGASQPQHF.

The chain links TRBV7-7 to TRBJ2-2. The CDR3 length is 11 residues. Germline CDR1 is SSHAT and CDR2 is FNYEAQ (reference sequence). The CDR3 sequence: CAIGNTGELFF.

The genes are TRBV15 and TRBJ2-5. Germline V gene lookup returns CDR1 LNHNV and CDR2 YYDKDF (reference sequence). The CDR3 is 12 amino acids. The CDR3 sequence is CATSRTQETQYF.